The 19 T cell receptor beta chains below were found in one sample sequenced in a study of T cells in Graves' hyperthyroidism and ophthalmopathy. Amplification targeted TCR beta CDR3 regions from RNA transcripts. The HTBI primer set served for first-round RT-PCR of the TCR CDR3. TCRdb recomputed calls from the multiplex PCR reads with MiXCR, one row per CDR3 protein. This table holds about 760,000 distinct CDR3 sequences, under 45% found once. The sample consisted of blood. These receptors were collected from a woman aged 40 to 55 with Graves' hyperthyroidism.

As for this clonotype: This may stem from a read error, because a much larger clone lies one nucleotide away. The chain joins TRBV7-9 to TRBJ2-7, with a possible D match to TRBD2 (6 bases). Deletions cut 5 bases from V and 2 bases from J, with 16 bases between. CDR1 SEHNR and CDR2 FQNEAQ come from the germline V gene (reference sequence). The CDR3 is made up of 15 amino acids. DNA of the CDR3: TGTGCCAGCAGCCCGGTCGGCGGGGTGCCCTACGAGCAGTACTTC. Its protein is CASSPVGGVPYEQYF. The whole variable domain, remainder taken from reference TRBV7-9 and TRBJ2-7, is DTGVSQNPRHKITKRGQNVTFRCDPISEHNRLYWYRQTLGQGPEFLTYFQNEAQLEKSRLLSDRFSAERPKGSFSTLEIQRTEQGDSAMYLCASSPVGGVPYEQYFGPGTRLTVT.

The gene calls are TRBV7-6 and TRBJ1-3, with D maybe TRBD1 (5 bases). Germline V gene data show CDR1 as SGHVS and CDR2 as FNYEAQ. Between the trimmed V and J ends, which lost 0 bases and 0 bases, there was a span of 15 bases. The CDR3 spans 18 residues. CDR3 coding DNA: TGTGCCAGCAGCTTAGCGATGAAGGTTGACAGCTCTGGAAACACCATATATTTT. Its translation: CASSLAMKVDSSGNTIYF.

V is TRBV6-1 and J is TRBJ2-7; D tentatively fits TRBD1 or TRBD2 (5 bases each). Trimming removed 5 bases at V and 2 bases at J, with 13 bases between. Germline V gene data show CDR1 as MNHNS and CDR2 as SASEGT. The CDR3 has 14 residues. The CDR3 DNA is TGTGCCAGCAGTAGGGGAGAACAGACCTACGAGCAGTACTTC. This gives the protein CASSRGEQTYEQYF.

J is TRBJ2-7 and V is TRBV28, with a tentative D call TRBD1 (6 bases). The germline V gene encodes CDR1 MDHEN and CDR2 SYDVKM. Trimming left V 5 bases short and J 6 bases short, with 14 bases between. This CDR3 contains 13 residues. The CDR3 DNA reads TGTGCCAGCAGTCCGACCGCAGGGGTCGAGCAGTACTTC. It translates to CASSPTAGVEQYF.

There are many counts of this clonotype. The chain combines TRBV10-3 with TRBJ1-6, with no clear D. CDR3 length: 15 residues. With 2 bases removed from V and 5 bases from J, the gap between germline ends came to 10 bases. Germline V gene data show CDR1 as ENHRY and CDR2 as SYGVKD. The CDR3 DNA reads TGTGCCATCAGTGAGGGGAATCTGGATAATTCACCCCTCCACTTT. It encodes CAISEGNLDNSPLHF.

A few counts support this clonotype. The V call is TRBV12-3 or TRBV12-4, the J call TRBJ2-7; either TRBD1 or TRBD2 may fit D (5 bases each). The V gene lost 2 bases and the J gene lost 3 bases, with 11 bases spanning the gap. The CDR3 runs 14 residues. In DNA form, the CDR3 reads TGTGCCAGCAGTTTAATCGGGACGGACTACGAGCAGTACTTC. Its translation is CASSLIGTDYEQYF.

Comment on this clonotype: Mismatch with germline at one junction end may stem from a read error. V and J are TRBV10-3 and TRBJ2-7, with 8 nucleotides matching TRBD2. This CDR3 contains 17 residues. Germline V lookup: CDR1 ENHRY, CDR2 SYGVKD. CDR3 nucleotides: TGTGCCAGCAGTGCTGAAGGGGCAGGGACTAGCTCCTACGAGCAGTACTTC. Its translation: CASSAEGAGTSSYEQYF.

The CDR3 region has the DNA TGTGCCAGCAGTACCTCGACAATTCCTGGGGCCAACGTCCTGACTTTC. Amino acids: CASSTSTIPGANVLTF. V gene TRBV28 combines with J gene TRBJ2-6; D uncertain. CDR1 is MDHEN and CDR2 is SYDVKM in the germline V gene. The CDR3 is 16 amino acids. V lost 5 bases to trimming and J lost 2 bases, with 13 bases between them. Combining the CDR3 with reference TRBV28 and TRBJ2-6 gives the whole variable domain DVKVTQSSRYLVKRTGEKVFLECVQDMDHENMFWYRQDPGLGLRLIYFSYDVKMKEKGDIPEGYSVSREKKERFSLILESASTNQTSMYLCASSTSTIPGANVLTFGAGSRLTVL.

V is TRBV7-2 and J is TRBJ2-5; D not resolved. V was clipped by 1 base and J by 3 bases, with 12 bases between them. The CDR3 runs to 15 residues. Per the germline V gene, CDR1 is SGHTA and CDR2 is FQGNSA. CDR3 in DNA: TGTGCCAGCAGCTTAGGACGGGTATTGAAAGAGACCCAGTACTTC. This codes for CASSLGRVLKETQYF.

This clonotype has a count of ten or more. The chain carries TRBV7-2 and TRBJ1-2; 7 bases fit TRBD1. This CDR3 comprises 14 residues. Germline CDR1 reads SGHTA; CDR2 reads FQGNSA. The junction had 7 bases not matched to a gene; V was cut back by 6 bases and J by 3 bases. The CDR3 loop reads CASSFDTGDYGYTF. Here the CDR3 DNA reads TGTGCCAGCAGTTTCGACACAGGGGACTATGGCTACACCTTC.

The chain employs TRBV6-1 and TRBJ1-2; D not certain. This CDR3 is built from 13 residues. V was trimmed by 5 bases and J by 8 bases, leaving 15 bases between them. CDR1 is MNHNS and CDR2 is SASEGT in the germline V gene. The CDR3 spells CASSLKLFSGYTF. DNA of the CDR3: TGTGCCAGCAGTCTCAAACTGTTCTCCGGCTACACCTTC.

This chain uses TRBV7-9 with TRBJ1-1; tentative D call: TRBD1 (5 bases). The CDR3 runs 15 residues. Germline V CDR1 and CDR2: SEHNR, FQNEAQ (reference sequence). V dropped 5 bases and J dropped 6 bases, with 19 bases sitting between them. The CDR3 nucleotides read TGTGCCAGCAGCCTCCGTGGGCAGGGTGAGCCTGAAGCTTTCTTT. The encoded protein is CASSLRGQGEPEAFF.

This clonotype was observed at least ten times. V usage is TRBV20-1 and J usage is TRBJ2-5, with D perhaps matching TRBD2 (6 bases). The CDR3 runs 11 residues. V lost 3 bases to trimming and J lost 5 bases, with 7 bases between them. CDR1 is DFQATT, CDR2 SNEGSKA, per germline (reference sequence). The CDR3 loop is CSASGSETQYF. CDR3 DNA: TGCAGTGCTAGCGGGAGCGAGACCCAGTACTTC.

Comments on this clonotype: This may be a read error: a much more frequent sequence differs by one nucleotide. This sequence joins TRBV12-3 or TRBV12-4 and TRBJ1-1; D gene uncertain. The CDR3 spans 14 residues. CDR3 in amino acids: CASSLNWALAEALF. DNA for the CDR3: TGTGCCAGCAGTTTAAACTGGGCCCTGGCTGAAGCTCTCTTT.

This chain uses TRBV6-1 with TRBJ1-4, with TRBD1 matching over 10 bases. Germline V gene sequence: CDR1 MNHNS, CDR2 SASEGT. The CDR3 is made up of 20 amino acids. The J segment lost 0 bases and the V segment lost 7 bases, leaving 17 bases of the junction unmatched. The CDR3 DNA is TGTGCCAGCACCAAACCCGGTCGGGGGACAGGGGCGACAACTAATGAAAAACTGTTTTTT. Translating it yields CASTKPGRGTGATTNEKLFF.

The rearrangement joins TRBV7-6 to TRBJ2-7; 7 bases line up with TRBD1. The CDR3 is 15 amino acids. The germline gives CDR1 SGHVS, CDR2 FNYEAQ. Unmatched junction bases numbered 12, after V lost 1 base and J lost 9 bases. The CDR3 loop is CASSLGGTAPDAQYF. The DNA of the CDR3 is TGTGCCAGCAGCTTAGGAGGGACAGCCCCGGATGCGCAGTACTTC.

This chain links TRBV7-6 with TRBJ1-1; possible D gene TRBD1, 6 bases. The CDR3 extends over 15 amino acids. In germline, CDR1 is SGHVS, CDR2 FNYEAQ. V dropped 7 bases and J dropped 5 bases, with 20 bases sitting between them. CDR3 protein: CASNKSDRRTTEAFF. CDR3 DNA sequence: TGTGCCAGCAATAAAAGCGACAGGCGGACGACTGAAGCTTTCTTT.

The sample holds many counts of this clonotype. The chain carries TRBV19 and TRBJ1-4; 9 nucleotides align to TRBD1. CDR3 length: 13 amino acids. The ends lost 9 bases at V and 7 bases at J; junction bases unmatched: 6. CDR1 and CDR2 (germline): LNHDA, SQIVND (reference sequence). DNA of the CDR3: TGTGCCAGCGCTACAGGGGGCACTGAAAAACTGTTTTTT. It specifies CASATGGTEKLFF.

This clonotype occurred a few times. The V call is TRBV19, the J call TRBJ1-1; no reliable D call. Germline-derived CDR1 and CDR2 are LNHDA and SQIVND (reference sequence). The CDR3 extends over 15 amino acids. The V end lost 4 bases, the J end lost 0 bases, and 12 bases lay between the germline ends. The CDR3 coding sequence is TGTGCCAGTAGTAGGGAGACACCTTTGAACACTGAAGCTTTCTTT. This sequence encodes CASSRETPLNTEAFF.